Reported below is one TCR beta chain. This clone's antigen is unknown. A read error may produce the germline difference seen at one junction end. Counted from cysteine to phenylalanine, this CDR3 has 18 amino acids. Only the CDR3 portion is preserved as DNA: 54 bases, with reading frame beginning at the first base. According to the germline V gene (reference sequence), CDR1 reads GTSNPN and CDR2 reads SVGIG. TCRbeta CDR3 regions were amplified from genomic DNA by means of the immunoSEQ Assay, a bias-controlled multiplex PCR. As for the original processing: The number of nucleated cells in each sample was estimated from the amplification of reference gene primers within the assay. To quantify the absolute abundance of each unique TCRbeta CDR3 rearrangement, sequence reads were collapsed and filtered. Productive Simpson clonality was computed per sample as the square root of Simpson's diversity index over productive rearrangements. TCRdb mirrors the immuneACCESS table, restricted to in-frame sequences. Some clones are absent from its copies; in checked studies, under half trace to an unresolved V gene, and the reason for the others is unknown. That table furnishes V, J and clone size, whereas the DNA furnished D and trimming. The sample includes 55,000 to 65,000 clones, with about 91% observed a single time. The biggest ten clones account for approximately 4.3% of the sample.

The data were obtained in a study of blood T cell repertoires in COVID-19 (dated by TCRdb to about 2020). For the study in its entirety: Samples covering the acute and convalescent phases of COVID-19 were provided by collaborators in the United States, Italy and Spain. Where available, HLA class I and class II types were taken from metadata supplied by the sample provider and were not determined by assay-based typing. The sample metadata nearly always contained a de-identified subject ID, COVID-19 status, age in years and sex. The repertoires were released in a freely available public database meant as a resource for research on the immune response to SARS-CoV-2. The prospective study material was composed of cDNA or gDNA derived from T cells, B-cell-depleted T cells, or PBMCs. Samples were obtained from the ongoing ImmuneRACE study (first 160 participants) and from 1,254 subjects provided by 6 global collaborators. Deeply sampled blood TCRbeta repertoires from subjects exposed to, actively infected with, or recovered from COVID-19 were included in the dataset.

What the study reported, not specific to this receptor: The amount of clinical and demographic metadata varied by source and participant and was provided uncurated.

The collaborating institutions used their own protocols to collect whole blood in K2EDTA tubes. For TCRbeta analysis, collaborators shipped samples as frozen whole blood, isolated PBMCs, or DNA extracted from either of those sample types. The receptor comes from a man aged 55 to 69 with acute or convalescent COVID-19. Material: peripheral blood. The chain was built from TRBV30 and TRBJ1-3; TRBD1 aligns with 12 central bases. CDR3 protein: CAWSRGTGGVGGGNTIYF. The DNA is as follows: TGTGCTTGGAGTCGCGGGACAGGGGGCGTTGGAGGTGGAAACACCATATATTTT.